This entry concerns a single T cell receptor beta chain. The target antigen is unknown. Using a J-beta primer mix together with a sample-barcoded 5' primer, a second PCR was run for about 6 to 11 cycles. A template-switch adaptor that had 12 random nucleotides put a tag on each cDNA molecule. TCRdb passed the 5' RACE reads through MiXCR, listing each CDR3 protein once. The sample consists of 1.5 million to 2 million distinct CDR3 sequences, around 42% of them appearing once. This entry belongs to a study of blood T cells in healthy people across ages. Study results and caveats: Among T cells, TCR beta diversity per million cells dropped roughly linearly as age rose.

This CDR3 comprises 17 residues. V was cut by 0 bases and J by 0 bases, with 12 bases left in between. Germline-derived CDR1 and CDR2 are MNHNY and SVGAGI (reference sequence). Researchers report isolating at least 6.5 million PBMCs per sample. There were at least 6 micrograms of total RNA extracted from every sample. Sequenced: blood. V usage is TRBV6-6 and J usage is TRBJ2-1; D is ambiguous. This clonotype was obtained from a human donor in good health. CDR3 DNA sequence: TGTGCCAGCAGTTACTCCCACGGGTTGAGCTCCTACAATGAGCAGTTCTTC. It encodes CASSYSHGLSSYNEQFF.